The rows below give T cell receptor beta chains drawn from one sample of a study of monozygotic twins with cystic fibrosis. Sequencing was performed with immunoSEQ multiplex PCR; in TCRdb, only in-frame clones are kept and a portion is missing. The repertoire holds under 1,200 clones, 90% to 95% seen once, with about 3.3% in the top ten. The sequenced sample was blood. The receptors stem from a boy between 5 and 17 years old with cystic fibrosis. The CDR3 runs from the conserved cysteine through the conserved F or W. Each record gives: J gene, D gene, clone size, V gene, CDR3 protein, CDR3 DNA. D genes are given only for firm matches. Not every row has a clone size; where given, it reads once, few, many or a size class.

TRBJ1-2 NA NA TRBV6-1 CASSEARAGGPNYGYTF TGTGCCAGCAGTGAAGCGCGGGCAGGAGGTCCAAACTATGGCTACACCTTC
TRBJ2-1 NA NA TRBV9 CASSADSYNEQFF TGTGCCAGCAGCGCGGACAGCTACAATGAGCAGTTCTTC
TRBJ1-2 TRBD1 NA TRBV23-1 CASGNRGLGYGYTF TGCGCCAGCGGTAACAGGGGGCTCGGGTATGGCTACACCTTC
TRBJ1-1 NA NA TRBV27 CASSLGGGASFF TGTGCCAGCAGTTTAGGGGGGGGCGCATCTTTCTTT
TRBJ1-2 NA NA TRBV4-1 CASSQDETHGYTF TGCGCCAGCAGCCAAGATGAAACGCATGGCTACACCTTC
TRBJ1-5 NA NA TRBV21-1 CASSNVIQAPIPNQPQHF TGTGCCAGCAGCAATGTGATCCAAGCCCCGATTCCCAATCAGCCCCAGCATTTT
TRBJ2-2 NA NA TRBV9 CASSVEWGLDTGELFF TGTGCCAGCAGCGTGGAATGGGGCCTGGACACCGGGGAGCTGTTTTTT
TRBJ1-6 TRBD1 NA TRBV6-1 CASSASGTGVSPLHF TGTGCCAGCAGTGCCTCCGGGACAGGGGTTTCACCCCTCCACTTT
TRBJ2-2 NA NA TRBV18 CASSVPLRASTARRPELFF TGTGCCAGCTCCGTCCCGTTACGAGCGTCTACCGCAAGACGACCGGAGCTGTTTTTT
TRBJ2-7 TRBD1 NA TRBV7-8 CASSSPGGQYYEQYF TGTGCCAGCAGCTCACCAGGGGGACAGTACTACGAGCAGTACTTC
TRBJ1-1 TRBD1 once TRBV28 CASSLQGVAFF TGTGCCAGCAGTTTACAGGGGGTAGCTTTCTTT
TRBJ2-6 NA NA TRBV4-3 CASSQDRGAGANVLTF TGCGCCAGCAGCCAAGATCGTGGGGCTGGGGCCAACGTCCTGACTTTC
TRBJ2-5 NA NA TRBV28 CASSLRPPPGTQYF TGTGCCAGCAGTTTAAGGCCTCCGCCCGGGACCCAGTACTTC
TRBJ1-5 TRBD1 once TRBV6-4 CASSDWQGVGSNQPQHF TGTGCCAGCAGTGACTGGCAGGGGGTGGGTAGCAATCAGCCCCAGCATTTT
TRBJ1-5 TRBD1 NA TRBV9 CASSQTGTGGQPQHF TGTGCCAGCAGCCAGACCGGGACAGGGGGCCAGCCCCAGCATTTT
TRBJ1-2 TRBD1 NA TRBV15 CATSTGGVGGEGYTF TGTGCCACCAGCACAGGGGGTGTGGGTGGGGAGGGCTACACCTTC
TRBJ1-6 NA NA TRBV21-1 CASSKTFRTGTGRPPLHF TGTGCCAGCAGCAAAACTTTTCGAACCGGGACAGGGAGGCCACCCCTCCACTTT
TRBJ1-2 TRBD1 NA TRBV11-2 CASSDGTGGYYGYTF TGTGCCAGCAGCGACGGGACAGGGGGGTACTATGGCTACACCTTC
TRBJ1-5 NA NA TRBV6-1 CASRGEAGQPQHF TGTGCCAGTCGAGGAGAGGCTGGTCAGCCCCAGCATTTT
TRBJ2-1 NA NA TRBV6-1 CASSEAPLSPDEQFF TGTGCCAGCAGTGAAGCGCCACTAAGCCCCGATGAGCAGTTCTTC
TRBJ1-5 TRBD1 NA TRBV29-1 CSVRQGTGNQPQHF TGCAGCGTTAGACAGGGGACAGGCAATCAGCCCCAGCATTTT
TRBJ2-7 NA NA TRBV5-5 CASSLSIASYEQYF TGTGCCAGCAGCTTGTCGATAGCTTCCTACGAGCAGTACTTC
TRBJ1-5 NA hyperexpanded TRBV12-5 CASRQGSQPQHF TGTGCTTCTCGACAAGGAAGTCAGCCCCAGCATTTT
TRBJ1-6 NA NA TRBV6-5 CASSLGGSPLHF TGTGCCAGCAGTCTAGGTGGGTCACCCCTCCACTTT
TRBJ2-1 NA NA TRBV7-2 CASSFRSGQGEQFF TGTGCCAGCAGCTTCCGGTCCGGGCAGGGTGAGCAGTTCTTC
TRBJ2-7 NA once TRBV28 CASRRTRLLTTEQYF TGTGCCAGCAGGCGGACAAGACTCCTTACTACGGAGCAGTACTTC
TRBJ1-1 NA NA TRBV7-3 CASSVYQGLEAFF TGTGCCAGCAGCGTTTATCAAGGGTTAGAAGCTTTCTTT
TRBJ1-1 NA NA TRBV28 CATWGVMNTEAFF TGTGCCACCTGGGGGGTTATGAACACTGAAGCTTTCTTT
TRBJ2-7 NA NA TRBV27 CASSLSRGGYEQYF TGTGCCAGCAGTTTATCGAGGGGCGGCTACGAGCAGTACTTC
TRBJ2-4 TRBD1 NA TRBV15 CATSRSPTGLNIQYF TGTGCCACCAGCAGATCTCCGACAGGGTTGAACATTCAGTACTTC
TRBJ1-1 NA few TRBV27 CASSLTAAFTEAFF TGTGCCAGCAGTTTGACAGCAGCTTTCACTGAAGCTTTCTTT
TRBJ2-7 TRBD1 NA TRBV14 CASSQKVTTGSLQQYF TGTGCCAGCAGCCAAAAGGTGACGACAGGGAGCCTACAGCAGTACTTC
TRBJ1-6 NA NA TRBV5-5 CASQGFDNSPLHF TGTGCCAGTCAGGGGTTCGATAATTCACCCCTCCACTTT
TRBJ2-3 TRBD2 NA TRBV5-1 CASSLLRGGGTDTQYF TGCGCCAGCAGCCTCCTGCGGGGGGGAGGCACAGATACGCAGTATTTT
TRBJ1-1 NA NA TRBV18 CASSPGGGEGEAFF TGTGCCAGCTCACCGGGAGGGGGTGAAGGGGAAGCTTTCTTT
TRBJ2-7 TRBD2 once TRBV7-2 CASSSTGGSREQYF TGTGCCAGCAGCTCCACGGGGGGGAGTCGGGAGCAGTACTTC
TRBJ2-1 NA NA TRBV2 CASRGSYNEQFF TGTGCCAGCAGGGGGTCCTACAATGAGCAGTTCTTC
TRBJ2-1 NA NA TRBV6-4 CASSGGTGPYNEQFF TGTGCCAGCAGTGGGGGAACGGGTCCCTACAATGAGCAGTTCTTC
TRBJ2-1 NA NA TRBV6-4 CASRRRGGDYGEQFF TGTGCCAGCAGACGAAGGGGGGGCGATTATGGTGAGCAGTTCTTC
TRBJ2-5 NA NA TRBV25-1 CASNKQGAETQYF TGTGCCAGCAACAAACAGGGAGCGGAGACCCAGTACTTC
TRBJ1-1 TRBD1 NA TRBV18 CASSPTGSSTEAFF TGTGCCAGCTCACCGACAGGGAGTAGCACTGAAGCTTTCTTT
TRBJ2-1 TRBD2 NA TRBV9 CASSVAGSGGNEQFF TGTGCCAGCAGCGTAGCTGGTAGCGGGGGAAATGAGCAGTTCTTC
TRBJ1-2 NA NA TRBV20-1 CSAKGGYGYTF TGCAGTGCTAAAGGCGGCTATGGCTACACCTTC
TRBJ1-3 NA few TRBV28 CASASGGNTIYF TGTGCCAGCGCTTCGGGGGGAAACACCATATATTTT
TRBJ1-5 TRBD1 NA TRBV28 CASSSPRDSRASNQPQHF TGTGCCAGCAGTTCCCCTAGGGACAGTCGGGCGAGCAATCAGCCCCAGCATTTT
TRBJ1-6 TRBD1 NA TRBV19 CASSITDRDSPLHF TGTGCCAGTAGTATAACTGACAGGGATTCACCCCTCCACTTT
TRBJ1-2 TRBD1 NA TRBV28 CASSTPGRQGRYTF TGTGCCAGCAGTACTCCTGGTAGACAGGGTCGCTACACCTTC
TRBJ2-7 TRBD1 NA TRBV7-2 CASSFTPGQSEYF TGTGCCAGCAGCTTTACCCCGGGACAGTCGGAATACTTC
TRBJ1-6 NA NA TRBV9 CASSTDVAVSSYNSPLHF TGTGCCAGCAGCACTGACGTCGCCGTGAGCTCCTATAATTCACCCCTCCACTTT
TRBJ2-7 TRBD2 NA TRBV15 CATSIQLGLANEQYF TGTGCCACCAGCATCCAATTGGGACTAGCAAACGAGCAGTACTTC
TRBJ2-7 NA NA TRBV2 CASRGLINSYEQYF TGTGCCAGCAGGGGACTGATCAACTCCTACGAGCAGTACTTC
TRBJ1-4 TRBD1 NA TRBV6-6 CASSKTRGVIEKLFF TGTGCCAGCAGTAAGACCAGGGGGGTTATTGAAAAACTGTTTTTT
TRBJ1-5 TRBD1 NA TRBV19 CASSYRGLNQPQHF TGTGCCAGTAGTTACAGGGGACTCAATCAGCCCCAGCATTTT